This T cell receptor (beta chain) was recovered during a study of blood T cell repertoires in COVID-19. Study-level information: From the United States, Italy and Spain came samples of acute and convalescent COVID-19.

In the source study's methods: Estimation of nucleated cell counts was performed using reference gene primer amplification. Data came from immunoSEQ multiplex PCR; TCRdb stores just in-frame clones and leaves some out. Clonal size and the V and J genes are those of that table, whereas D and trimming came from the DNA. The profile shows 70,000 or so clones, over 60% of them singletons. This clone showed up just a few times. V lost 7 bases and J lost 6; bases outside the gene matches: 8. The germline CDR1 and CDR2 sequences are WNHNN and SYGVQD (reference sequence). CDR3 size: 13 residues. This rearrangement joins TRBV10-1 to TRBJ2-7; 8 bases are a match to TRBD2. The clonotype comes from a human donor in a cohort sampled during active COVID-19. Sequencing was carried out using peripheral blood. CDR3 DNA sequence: TGCGCCAGCACCTCGGGACTAGTAATCGAGCAGTACTTC. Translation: CASTSGLVIEQYF.